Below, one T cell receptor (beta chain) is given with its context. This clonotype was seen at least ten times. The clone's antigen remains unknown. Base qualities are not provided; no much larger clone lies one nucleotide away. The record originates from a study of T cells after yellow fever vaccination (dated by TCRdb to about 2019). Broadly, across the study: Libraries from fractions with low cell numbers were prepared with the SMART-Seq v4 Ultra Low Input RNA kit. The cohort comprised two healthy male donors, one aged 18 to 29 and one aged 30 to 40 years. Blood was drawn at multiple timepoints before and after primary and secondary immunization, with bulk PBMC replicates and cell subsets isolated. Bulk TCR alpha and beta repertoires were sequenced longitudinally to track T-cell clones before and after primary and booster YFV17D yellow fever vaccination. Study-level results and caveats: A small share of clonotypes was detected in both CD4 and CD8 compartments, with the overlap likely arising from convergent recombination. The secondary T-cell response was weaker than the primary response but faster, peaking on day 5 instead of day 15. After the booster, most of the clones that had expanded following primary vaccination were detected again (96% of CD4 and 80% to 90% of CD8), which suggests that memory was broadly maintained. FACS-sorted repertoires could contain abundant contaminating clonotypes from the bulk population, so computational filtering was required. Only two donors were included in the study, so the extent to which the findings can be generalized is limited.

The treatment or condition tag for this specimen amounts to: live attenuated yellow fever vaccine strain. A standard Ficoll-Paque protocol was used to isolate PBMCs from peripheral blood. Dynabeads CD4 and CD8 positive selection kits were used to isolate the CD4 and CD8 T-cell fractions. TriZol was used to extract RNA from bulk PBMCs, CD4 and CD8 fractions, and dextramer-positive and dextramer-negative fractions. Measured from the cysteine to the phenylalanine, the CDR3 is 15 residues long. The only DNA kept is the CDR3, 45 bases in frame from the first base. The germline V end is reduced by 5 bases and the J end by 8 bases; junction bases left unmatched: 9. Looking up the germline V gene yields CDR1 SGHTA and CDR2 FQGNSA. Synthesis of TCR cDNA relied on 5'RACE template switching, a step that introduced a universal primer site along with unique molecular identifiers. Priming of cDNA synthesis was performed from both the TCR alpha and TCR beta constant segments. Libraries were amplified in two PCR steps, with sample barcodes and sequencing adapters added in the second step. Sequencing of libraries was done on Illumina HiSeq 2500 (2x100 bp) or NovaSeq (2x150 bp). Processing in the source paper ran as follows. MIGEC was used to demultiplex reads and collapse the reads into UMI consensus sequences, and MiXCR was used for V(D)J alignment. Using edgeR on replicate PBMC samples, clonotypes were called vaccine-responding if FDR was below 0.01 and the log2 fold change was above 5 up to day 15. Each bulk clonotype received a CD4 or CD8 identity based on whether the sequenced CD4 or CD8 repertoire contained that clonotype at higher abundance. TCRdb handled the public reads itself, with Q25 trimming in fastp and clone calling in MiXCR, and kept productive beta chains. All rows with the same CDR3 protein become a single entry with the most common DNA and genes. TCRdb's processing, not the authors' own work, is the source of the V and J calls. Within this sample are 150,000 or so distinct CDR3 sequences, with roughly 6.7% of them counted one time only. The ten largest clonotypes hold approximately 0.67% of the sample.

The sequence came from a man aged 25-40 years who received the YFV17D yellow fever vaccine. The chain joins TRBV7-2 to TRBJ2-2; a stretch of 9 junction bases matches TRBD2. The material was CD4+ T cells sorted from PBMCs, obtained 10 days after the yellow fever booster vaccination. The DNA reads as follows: TGTGCCAGCAGCCGTCTCCTAGCGGGAACTGGGGAGCTGTTTTTT. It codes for CASSRLLAGTGELFF.